This paragraph covers one T cell receptor (beta chain) sequence. Germline V gene sequence: CDR1 MDHEN, CDR2 SYDVKM. The CDR3 contains 14 residues. V was shortened by 2 bases and J by 5 bases, with 11 bases between the two germline ends. The data originate from a study of shared clonotypes between healthy human individuals. Method: immunoSEQ multiplex PCR; TCRdb's copy keeps in-frame clones and lacks some. Of around 2.1 million clones in the sample, approximately 94% are singletons; the top ten hold roughly 0.13%. This chain connects TRBV28 to TRBJ2-3, with a weak D call TRBD1 (5 bases). The receptor was isolated from a man between 18 and 29 years old in good health. The sample consisted of naive CD4+ T cells sorted from blood. Noted subset: CD45RA+ positively selected. The CDR3 region is CASSLGASRDTQYF. In DNA, the CDR3 is TGTGCCAGCAGTTTAGGGGCCTCACGAGATACGCAGTATTTT.